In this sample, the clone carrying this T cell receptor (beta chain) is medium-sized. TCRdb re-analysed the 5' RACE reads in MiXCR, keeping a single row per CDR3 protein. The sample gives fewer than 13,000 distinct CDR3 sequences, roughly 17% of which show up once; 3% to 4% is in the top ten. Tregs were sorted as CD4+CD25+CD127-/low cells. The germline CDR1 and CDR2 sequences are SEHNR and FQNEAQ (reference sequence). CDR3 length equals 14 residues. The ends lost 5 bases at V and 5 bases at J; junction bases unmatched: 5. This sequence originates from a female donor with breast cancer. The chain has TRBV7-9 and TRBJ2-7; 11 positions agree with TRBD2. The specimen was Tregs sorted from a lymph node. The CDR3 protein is CASSHTSGGDEQYF. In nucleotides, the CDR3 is TGTGCCAGCAGCCATACTAGCGGGGGAGACGAGCAGTACTTC.